This entry features one T cell receptor beta chain sequence. Its cognate antigen has yet to be identified. No base qualities exist here, and no much larger clone lies one base off it. The sample originates from a study of HIV-infected patients and healthy controls (dated by TCRdb to 2014 to 2015). From cysteine to phenylalanine, the CDR3 is 13 amino acids long. Here the CDR3 DNA is all that survives: 39 bases in frame from base 1. The germline V gene (reference sequence) supplies CDR1 LGHDT and CDR2 YNNKEL. The junction shows trimming of 6 bases on V and 7 bases on J, and the gene matches do not reach 4 bases of it. Library preparation employed 5' RACE. The data were produced on an Illumina MiSeq. The raw public data were reprocessed by TCRdb itself: fastp quality trimming at Q25, MiXCR clonotype calling, in-frame beta chains only. Each CDR3 protein gets just one entry, which takes the most common genes and DNA from the rows behind it. The sample table holds over 55,000 distinct CDR3 sequences, of which roughly a sixth were seen once. Approximately 5.4% of the sample is taken by the ten largest.

The material sequenced was CD4+ T cells from blood. The rearranged segments are TRBV3-1 and TRBJ2-5; 11 central nucleotides agree with TRBD1. The sequence was obtained from a human donor in good health. The DNA reads TGTGCCAGCAGAAAAGGGACAGGGGGGACCCAGTACTTC. This is translated as CASRKGTGGTQYF.